This T cell receptor beta chain appears in the sequencing data of a study of PD-1 blockade in classical Hodgkin lymphoma. This table comes from immunoSEQ multiplex PCR, and its TCRdb copy is limited to in-frame clones, with some not included. The table includes fewer than 15,000 clones, around four fifths detected once. Germline V CDR1 and CDR2: SGDLS, YYNGEE. V was pared by 4 bases and J by 1 base, with 15 bases between. The CDR3 extends over 15 amino acids. Whole-study findings and limits: Anyone who began nivolumab under 1 year after ASCT was excluded. Patients with a complete response exhibited baseline diversity comparable to newly diagnosed patients.

For this clone: What it recognizes is unknown.

Relapses following autologous stem cell transplantation were seen in all patients, with brentuximab vedotin exposure varying. It was by magnetic negative selection that CD8+ T cells were isolated from thawed PBMCs. The source of this sequence is a human donor with classical Hodgkin lymphoma. V gene TRBV9 combines with J gene TRBJ2-7; possible D gene TRBD2, 6 bases. The specimen was CD8+ T cells from blood, collected at baseline. CDR3 DNA: TGTGCCAGCAGCCGCACCCGGGGGAATTCCTACGAGCAGTACTTC. Its protein product is CASSRTRGNSYEQYF.